This T cell receptor (beta chain) was profiled in a study of cytomegalovirus exposure and HLA in healthy donors. Concerning this clone itself: The antigen is undetermined.

Study outcomes and limitations: An analysis that was carried out later associated 15,000 to 20,000 TCR beta sequences with HLA alleles at 0.05 false discovery rate.

13 Jbeta primers and 60 Vbeta primers were used for the PCR. TCRdb's copy holds only in-frame clones and misses some; the assay was immunoSEQ multiplex PCR. The data contain some 170,000 clones, about four fifths of them singletons. The sequence came from a woman aged 18-29 years in good health and CMV-seropositive. The source material was PBMCs.

CDR3 region: CASSLSRSHYGYTF. The DNA of the CDR3 is TGTGCCAGCAGCCTGAGTCGGAGCCACTATGGCTACACCTTC. The chain employs TRBV13 and TRBJ1-2; D ambiguous. Trimming shortened V by 5 bases and J by 3 bases, and 13 bases separated the two germline ends. Germline CDR1 PRHDT, CDR2 FYEKMQ (reference sequence). The CDR3 length is 14 residues.